What follows are 14 T cell receptor beta chains derived from one specimen sequenced in a study of vaccination effects on CD4 cells after COVID-19. This table comes from immunoSEQ multiplex PCR, and its TCRdb copy is limited to in-frame clones, with some not included. Of tens of thousands of clones in the sample, roughly 80% were seen once. Antigens for these TCRs are unknown. Cultured cells yielded isolated CD4+ T cells after around 9 days. Their SARS-CoV-2 infection, verified by PCR, occurred between March and December 2020. Two doses of BNT162b2 or mRNA-1273 vaccine were administered to participants. Sample: CD4+ T cells from PBMCs cultured without peptide, taken after COVID-19 vaccination. Every receptor here comes from a human donor who had a prior SARS-CoV-2 infection.

This clone was detected only once. The sample carries other DNA sequences with the same CDR3. The chain has TRBV7-2 and TRBJ2-5; D may match TRBD1 or TRBD2 (5 bases each). Germline values: CDR1 SGHTA, CDR2 FQGNSA. Between the trimmed V and J ends, which lost 4 bases and 5 bases, there was a span of 11 bases. This CDR3 is 13 amino acids long. CDR3 nucleotides: TGTGCCAGCAGCTCGGGACCCCGGGAGACCCAGTACTTC. Its translation: CASSSGPRETQYF.

The chain links TRBV12-3 or TRBV12-4 to TRBJ1-4, with 9 bases lining up with TRBD1. This CDR3 is 13 amino acids long. J was trimmed by 8 bases and V by 3 bases; bases with no gene match: 1. CDR3: CASSFDRGEKLFF. CDR3 in DNA: TGTGCCAGCAGTTTCGACAGGGGGGAAAAACTGTTTTTT.

The gene calls are TRBV6-5 and TRBJ2-3; D call uncertain. There are 15 residues in the CDR3. Germline lookup yields CDR1 MNHEY and CDR2 SVGAGI. V lost 0 bases to trimming and J lost 6 bases, with 13 bases between them. CDR3 region: CASSYSPDRADTQYF. The DNA of the CDR3 is TGTGCCAGCAGTTACTCCCCGGACCGGGCGGATACGCAGTATTTT.

The gene calls are TRBV7-8 and TRBJ2-7, with D perhaps matching TRBD2 (6 bases). This CDR3 has 13 residues. CDR1 SGHVS and CDR2 FQNEAQ come from the germline V gene. The germline V and J ends were trimmed by 1 base and 6 bases, with 10 bases remaining between them. CDR3 protein: CASSLDPGGEQYF. The CDR3 region has the DNA TGTGCCAGCAGCTTAGATCCCGGGGGCGAGCAGTACTTC.

The chain recombines TRBV5-1 with TRBJ2-2, with no clear D. Germline V gene lookup returns CDR1 SGHRS and CDR2 YFSETQ. V lost 4 bases, J lost 6 bases, and 22 bases lay in between. The CDR3 consists of 17 residues. The CDR3 sequence is CASSLTPIGFGSGELFF. The DNA of the CDR3 is TGCGCCAGCAGCCTGACCCCGATCGGGTTTGGGTCCGGGGAGCTGTTTTTT. Supplemented by reference TRBV5-1 and TRBJ2-2, the full variable domain reads KAGVTQTPRYLIKTRGQQVTLSCSPISGHRSVSWYQQTPGQGLQFLFEYFSETQRNKGNFPGRFSGRQFSNSRSEMNVSTLELGDSALYLCASSLTPIGFGSGELFFGEGSRLTVL.

This clone was seen just once. The CDR3 coding sequence is TGTGCCAGCAGCTTAACCCCACTAGCGGGGGGCCAAGAGACCCAGTACTTC. It is translated as CASSLTPLAGGQETQYF. The chain is built from TRBV7-3 and TRBJ2-5; 12 positions agree with TRBD2. CDR1 is SGHTA and CDR2 is FQGTGA in the germline V gene. Trimming cost V 0 bases and J 1 base; bases outside gene matches: 3. The CDR3 has 17 amino acids.

The V call is TRBV7-2, the J call TRBJ2-5; 8 nucleotides agree with TRBD1. This CDR3 region has 16 residues. The V segment lost 5 bases and the J segment 7 bases; nucleotides outside the gene matches: 15. Germline values: CDR1 SGHTA, CDR2 FQGNSA. CDR3 in DNA: TGTGCCAGCAGCGACGACAGGGGAACGGTCGGGGGGACCCAGTACTTC. Translation gives CASSDDRGTVGGTQYF. Using reference TRBV7-2 and TRBJ2-5 for the parts outside the CDR3, the full variable domain is GAGVSQSPSNKVTEKGKDVELRCDPISGHTALYWYRQSLGQGLEFLIYFQGNSAPDKSGLPSDRFSAERTGGSVSTLTIQRTQQEDSAVYLCASSDDRGTVGGTQYFGPGTRLLVL.

This clone was recorded once. The chain joins TRBV2 to TRBJ1-2; D uncertain. Germline V gene data show CDR1 as SNHLY and CDR2 as FYNNEI. CDR3 length equals 12 residues. The V gene lost 2 bases and the J gene lost 5 bases, with 6 bases spanning the gap. This CDR3 reads CASSEKGYGYTF. The CDR3 DNA sequence: TGTGCCAGCAGTGAAAAAGGGTATGGCTACACCTTC.

A single count supports this clone. CDR3 nucleotide sequence: TGTGCCAGCAGCTTAGCTGGTAGGCTTCTCCTAGCCAAAAACATTCAGTACTTC. Its translation is CASSLAGRLLLAKNIQYF. The chain is built from TRBV7-2 and TRBJ2-4; D remains ambiguous. The CDR3 has 18 residues. Germline V lookup: CDR1 SGHTA, CDR2 FQGNSA. V gave up 0 bases and J gave up 0 bases, with 15 bases separating them.

The rearrangement links TRBV12-5 to TRBJ2-7; tentative D call: TRBD1 (6 bases). Germline V gene lookup returns CDR1 LGHNT and CDR2 FRNRAP. This CDR3 has 13 residues. Trimming removed 5 bases from V and 2 bases from J, with 10 bases in between. The CDR3 bases are TGTGCTAGTGGTAAGACAGGAACCTACGAGCAGTACTTC. Encoded protein: CASGKTGTYEQYF.

The chain couples TRBV11-2 to TRBJ2-7; maybe TRBD2 (5 bases). The CDR3 sequence is 14 residues long. CDR1 is SGHAT, CDR2 FQNNGV, per germline. V was pared by 5 bases and J by 1 base, with 12 bases between. The CDR3 coding sequence is TGTGCCAGCAGCGGAGGTGTGAGGTCCTACGAGCAGTACTTC. Its protein is CASSGGVRSYEQYF. Supplemented by reference TRBV11-2 and TRBJ2-7, the full variable domain reads EAGVAQSPRYKIIEKRQSVAFWCNPISGHATLYWYQQILGQGPKLLIQFQNNGVVDDSQLPKDRFSAERLKGVDSTLKIQPAKLEDSAVYLCASSGGVRSYEQYFGPGTRLTVT.

The CDR3, as DNA: TGTGCCTGGAGAGACCCCGGGGGACGGGCCTACGAGCAGTACTTC. Protein product: CAWRDPGGRAYEQYF. The rearrangement uses TRBV30 and TRBJ2-7; TRBD2 might be the D (6 bases). The CDR3 is 15 residues long. Germline values: CDR1 GTSNPN, CDR2 SVGIG (reference sequence). V gave up 3 bases and J gave up 2 bases, with 17 bases separating them.

The chain joins TRBV5-4 to TRBJ2-3; tentative D call: TRBD1 (6 bases). The germline V gene encodes CDR1 SGHNT and CDR2 YYREEE (reference sequence). The length of the CDR3 is 15 residues. V was cut by 6 bases and J by 2 bases, with 16 bases left in between. The CDR3 nucleotides are TGTGCCAGCACCCAGAGTGGACAGAACACAGATACGCAGTATTTT. Translating it yields CASTQSGQNTDTQYF.

V is TRBV27 and J is TRBJ2-7; D is ambiguous. With 3 bases removed from V and 4 bases from J, the gap between germline ends came to 19 bases. The germline CDR1 and CDR2 sequences are MNHEY and SMNVEV (reference sequence). The CDR3 extends over 16 amino acids. The CDR3 reads CASSFSVRPIPYEQYF. CDR3 in DNA: TGTGCCAGCAGTTTCTCGGTACGCCCCATCCCGTACGAGCAGTACTTC.